Listed here is a single T cell receptor beta chain. The target of this receptor is not known. One base away there is no much larger clone; base qualities are not given. Library generation was performed with the immunoSEQ multiplex PCR assay. What TCRdb holds here is the immuneACCESS table cut down to in-frame rearrangements. Part of the clones is not present; checked against another copy, under half of the missing clones reflect an unresolved V gene, and the others are unexplained. Across this sample there are over 55,000 clones, with 91% seen only once. 3.5% to 5% of the sample lies in the top ten. This entry is derived from a study of technical replicates of blood from a handful of donors (dated by TCRdb to 2017 to 2019). V lost 0 bases and J lost 7 bases; the stretch between them is 9 bases long. The CDR3 numbers 12 residues from cysteine through phenylalanine. Only the CDR3 DNA stays, 36 bases, in frame from base 1. CDR1 and CDR2 are drawn from the germline V gene (reference sequence): GTSNPN, SVGIG.

This sequence uses TRBV30 and TRBJ1-2; TRBD1 is perhaps the D gene, given 5 matching bases. The clonotype was recovered from a human donor in good health. Some clones in this sample may be carry-over from other donors' samples. Specimen: PBMCs. The CDR3 here reads CAWSVGQGGYTF. Here is the DNA: TGTGCCTGGAGTGTGGGGCAAGGTGGCTACACCTTC.